Listed below are T cell receptor beta chains from one sample, sequenced in a study of identical twins. TCRdb called the 5' RACE reads again in MiXCR, with one record for every CDR3 protein. The sample has about 330,000 distinct CDR3 sequences, around an eighth seen once. This sample also appeared in a second study, on yellow fever vaccine responses in identical twins.

The sample taken for sequencing was CD8+ T cells sorted from blood. These receptors were taken from a woman aged 18-30 years in good health. CDR3s include the opening cysteine and the closing phenylalanine or tryptophan. Fields, in order: J gene, D gene, clone size, V gene, CDR3 DNA, CDR3 protein. D genes are given only for firm matches. Size values are once, few and many counts, or a class for expanded clones, and some rows have none.

j_call: TRBJ2-3
d_call: NA
clone_size: few
v_call: TRBV7-8
cdr3_nt: TGTGCCAGCAACCAGACTCCTGGAATAACAGATACGCAGTATTTT
cdr3_aa: CASNQTPGITDTQYF

j_call: TRBJ2-7
d_call: TRBD2
clone_size: NA
v_call: TRBV2
cdr3_nt: TGTGCCAGCAGTGAAGGGACTAGCGAGTTTGAGCAGTACTTC
cdr3_aa: CASSEGTSEFEQYF

j_call: TRBJ2-1
d_call: TRBD2
clone_size: NA
v_call: TRBV4-1
cdr3_nt: TGCGCCAGCAGCCAAGAATCCGGGCTAGCGGGAGACAATGAGCAGTTCTTC
cdr3_aa: CASSQESGLAGDNEQFF

j_call: TRBJ1-2
d_call: NA
clone_size: NA
v_call: TRBV15
cdr3_nt: TGTGCCACCAGCCAACGTCGGGGGGACTATGGCTACACCTTC
cdr3_aa: CATSQRRGDYGYTF

j_call: TRBJ2-7
d_call: TRBD2
clone_size: NA
v_call: TRBV15
cdr3_nt: TGTGCCACCAGCCCGACTAGCGCGAATGAGCAGTACTTC
cdr3_aa: CATSPTSANEQYF

j_call: TRBJ2-2
d_call: NA
clone_size: many
v_call: TRBV20-1
cdr3_nt: TGCAGTGCTAGAGATCGACAGGGAGGTTATACCGGGGAGCTGTTTTTT
cdr3_aa: CSARDRQGGYTGELFF

j_call: TRBJ1-6
d_call: TRBD1
clone_size: many
v_call: TRBV20-1
cdr3_nt: TGCAGTGCTAGTGAGGGACAGGGCAGTTCACCCCTCCACTTT
cdr3_aa: CSASEGQGSSPLHF

j_call: TRBJ2-1
d_call: NA
clone_size: few
v_call: TRBV28
cdr3_nt: TGTGCCAGCAGTACCATTGGGCCCGGGGGTTTCAATGAGCAGTTCTTC
cdr3_aa: CASSTIGPGGFNEQFF

j_call: TRBJ2-3
d_call: NA
clone_size: NA
v_call: TRBV24-1
cdr3_nt: TGTGCCACCGCTTTGACTGCCTTGGGCACAGATACGCAGTATTTT
cdr3_aa: CATALTALGTDTQYF

j_call: TRBJ2-1
d_call: TRBD1
clone_size: NA
v_call: TRBV27
cdr3_nt: TGTGCCAGCTATGGACAGGGGCTGCAAAATTACAATGAGCAGTTCTTC
cdr3_aa: CASYGQGLQNYNEQFF

j_call: TRBJ2-3
d_call: TRBD2
clone_size: NA
v_call: TRBV5-6
cdr3_nt: TGTGCCAGCAGCTTGGAGCAGCGGGGGGGCCCTGATACGCAGTATTTT
cdr3_aa: CASSLEQRGGPDTQYF

j_call: TRBJ2-3
d_call: NA
clone_size: NA
v_call: TRBV20-1
cdr3_nt: TGCTGTGCTAGAGATCTGGTGCGTCCACGGGACCCAGATACGCAGTATTTT
cdr3_aa: CCARDLVRPRDPDTQYF

j_call: TRBJ2-5
d_call: NA
clone_size: many
v_call: TRBV24-1
cdr3_nt: TGTGCCACCAGTGATTTGCTGGCGGGACAAGAGACCCAGTACTTC
cdr3_aa: CATSDLLAGQETQYF

j_call: TRBJ2-3
d_call: NA
clone_size: NA
v_call: TRBV28
cdr3_nt: TGTGCCAGCAGTTTGCGGCAGGGCGATACGCAGTATTTT
cdr3_aa: CASSLRQGDTQYF

j_call: TRBJ2-3
d_call: TRBD2
clone_size: few
v_call: TRBV7-3
cdr3_nt: TGTGCCAGCAGCTTAATAGTGGGAGGGCCGGATACGCAGTATTTT
cdr3_aa: CASSLIVGGPDTQYF

j_call: TRBJ2-5
d_call: NA
clone_size: NA
v_call: TRBV12-3/TRBV12-4
cdr3_nt: TGTGCCAGCGGATTAGCGGAACAAGAGACCCAGTACTTC
cdr3_aa: CASGLAEQETQYF

j_call: TRBJ2-1
d_call: NA
clone_size: few
v_call: TRBV12-3/TRBV12-4
cdr3_nt: TGTGCCAGCAGTTTAACGTTCGGCGCACACTCCTACAATGAGCAGTTCTTC
cdr3_aa: CASSLTFGAHSYNEQFF

j_call: TRBJ2-2
d_call: NA
clone_size: NA
v_call: TRBV12-3/TRBV12-4
cdr3_nt: TGTGCCAGCAGTCCGAGGCCTCAGGGCAACACCGGGGAGCTGTTTTTT
cdr3_aa: CASSPRPQGNTGELFF

j_call: TRBJ2-3
d_call: NA
clone_size: NA
v_call: TRBV9
cdr3_nt: TGTGCCAGCAGCCTCCTTGGGCGGAGCACAGATACGCAGTATTTT
cdr3_aa: CASSLLGRSTDTQYF

j_call: TRBJ2-1
d_call: TRBD2
clone_size: NA
v_call: TRBV4-1
cdr3_nt: TGCGCCAGCAGCTCACGGACTAGCGGGAGTGGTGAGCAGTTCTTC
cdr3_aa: CASSSRTSGSGEQFF

j_call: TRBJ2-1
d_call: TRBD2
clone_size: few
v_call: TRBV4-1
cdr3_nt: TGCGCCAGCAGCCAAGAGGGCGGGAGATCCTACAATGAGCAGTTCTTC
cdr3_aa: CASSQEGGRSYNEQFF

j_call: TRBJ2-1
d_call: NA
clone_size: few
v_call: TRBV4-1
cdr3_nt: TGCGCCAGCAGCCAGCTGAGTGGGGGGTATGAGCAGTTCTTC
cdr3_aa: CASSQLSGGYEQFF

j_call: TRBJ1-2
d_call: NA
clone_size: NA
v_call: TRBV27
cdr3_nt: TGTGCCAGCAGTCCCCGGACAGCTTCGGGCTATGGCTACACCTTC
cdr3_aa: CASSPRTASGYGYTF

j_call: TRBJ1-5
d_call: TRBD1
clone_size: NA
v_call: TRBV15
cdr3_nt: TGTGCCACCAGCAGAGACAGGGGGATTAATCAGCCCCAGCATTTT
cdr3_aa: CATSRDRGINQPQHF

j_call: TRBJ2-7
d_call: NA
clone_size: NA
v_call: TRBV28
cdr3_nt: TGTGCCAGCAGTTTCGGAGAGTCCTACGAGCAGTACTTC
cdr3_aa: CASSFGESYEQYF

j_call: TRBJ2-5
d_call: NA
clone_size: NA
v_call: TRBV20-1
cdr3_nt: TGCAGTGCCATGGACGAAATACAAGAGACCCAGTACTTC
cdr3_aa: CSAMDEIQETQYF

j_call: TRBJ1-1
d_call: TRBD1
clone_size: NA
v_call: TRBV5-1
cdr3_nt: TGCGCCAGCAGCCTGCATGGGACAGCGCGAGAAGCTTTCTTT
cdr3_aa: CASSLHGTAREAFF

j_call: TRBJ1-2
d_call: NA
clone_size: few
v_call: TRBV15
cdr3_nt: TGTGCCACCAGCAGAGCGGTGATAAATGGCTACACCTTC
cdr3_aa: CATSRAVINGYTF

j_call: TRBJ2-3
d_call: NA
clone_size: few
v_call: TRBV11-2
cdr3_nt: TGTGCCAGCAGCTTAGACCAGCGGATGGAGGATACGCAGTATTTT
cdr3_aa: CASSLDQRMEDTQYF

j_call: TRBJ2-2
d_call: TRBD1
clone_size: NA
v_call: TRBV6-8
cdr3_nt: TGTGCCAGCAGTTACCAAATTGAGGGACAGCCGAACACCGGGGAGCTGTTTTTT
cdr3_aa: CASSYQIEGQPNTGELFF

j_call: TRBJ2-5
d_call: NA
clone_size: few
v_call: TRBV13
cdr3_nt: TGTGCCAGCAGCTTGGGCGCGGGAGAGACCCAGTACTTC
cdr3_aa: CASSLGAGETQYF

j_call: TRBJ2-3
d_call: NA
clone_size: many
v_call: TRBV7-2
cdr3_nt: TGTGCCAGCAGCTTATTAAGCCCAGATACGCAGTATTTT
cdr3_aa: CASSLLSPDTQYF

j_call: TRBJ1-5
d_call: TRBD1
clone_size: many
v_call: TRBV12-3/TRBV12-4
cdr3_nt: TGTGCCAGCAGTTTGGGAGGCGTCAGGGGGGATCAGCCCCAGCATTTT
cdr3_aa: CASSLGGVRGDQPQHF

j_call: TRBJ2-2
d_call: NA
clone_size: many
v_call: TRBV6-5
cdr3_nt: TGTGCCAGCAGTTACGTCCGCACCGGGGAGCTGTTTTTT
cdr3_aa: CASSYVRTGELFF

j_call: TRBJ2-4
d_call: TRBD1
clone_size: NA
v_call: TRBV5-1
cdr3_nt: TGCGCCAGCAGCTTGGAATTGTTGTGGGACAGGGGGTCCCTAGCCAAAAACATTCAGTACTTC
cdr3_aa: CASSLELLWDRGSLAKNIQYF

j_call: TRBJ2-1
d_call: NA
clone_size: NA
v_call: TRBV9
cdr3_nt: TGTGCCAGCAGCGTAGGTGCGGGATCCAATGAGCAGTTCTTC
cdr3_aa: CASSVGAGSNEQFF

j_call: TRBJ1-2
d_call: NA
clone_size: few
v_call: TRBV5-1
cdr3_nt: TGCGCCAGCAGCTTGGCCCAGGATGGCTACACCTTC
cdr3_aa: CASSLAQDGYTF

j_call: TRBJ2-2
d_call: TRBD2
clone_size: few
v_call: TRBV15
cdr3_nt: TGTGCCACCAGCAGTTTGGCTAGCGGGGGGCCGCTGGTCGGGGAGCTGTTTTTT
cdr3_aa: CATSSLASGGPLVGELFF

j_call: TRBJ2-1
d_call: TRBD1
clone_size: NA
v_call: TRBV24-1
cdr3_nt: TGTGCCACCAGTCCCGACAGGGCGTTTGGGCAGTTCTTC
cdr3_aa: CATSPDRAFGQFF

j_call: TRBJ2-5
d_call: TRBD2
clone_size: few
v_call: TRBV2
cdr3_nt: TGTGCCAGCAAAACTAGCGGAATCAAGACCCAGTACTTC
cdr3_aa: CASKTSGIKTQYF

j_call: TRBJ2-5
d_call: TRBD2
clone_size: few
v_call: TRBV29-1
cdr3_nt: TGCAGCGTTGCCGGACTAGCGGCGAAGACCCAGTACTTC
cdr3_aa: CSVAGLAAKTQYF

j_call: TRBJ2-1
d_call: TRBD1
clone_size: NA
v_call: TRBV7-9
cdr3_nt: TGTGCCAGCAGCCCCGACGGGACAGGTCACAATGAGCAGTTCTTC
cdr3_aa: CASSPDGTGHNEQFF

j_call: TRBJ1-1
d_call: NA
clone_size: NA
v_call: TRBV4-1
cdr3_nt: TGCGCCAGCAGCCAAGTAGGCACGGGAGGAACTTTCTTT
cdr3_aa: CASSQVGTGGTFF

j_call: TRBJ2-7
d_call: TRBD2
clone_size: few
v_call: TRBV5-1
cdr3_nt: TGCGCCAGCAGCTCTACGACTAGCGGGACCGACGTCTCCTACGAGCAGTACTTC
cdr3_aa: CASSSTTSGTDVSYEQYF

j_call: TRBJ2-2
d_call: NA
clone_size: few
v_call: TRBV12-3/TRBV12-4
cdr3_nt: TGTGCCAGCAGTTTAGGGCAGAGAGTAGGCGGGGAGCTGTTTTTT
cdr3_aa: CASSLGQRVGGELFF

j_call: TRBJ1-1
d_call: NA
clone_size: few
v_call: TRBV11-2
cdr3_nt: TGTGCCAGCAGCTTAGGTGACATAACAGAGGCTTTCTTT
cdr3_aa: CASSLGDITEAFF

j_call: TRBJ2-7
d_call: NA
clone_size: few
v_call: TRBV12-5
cdr3_nt: TGTGCTAGTGGTTTAGACAGGAAGAACGAGCAGTACTTC
cdr3_aa: CASGLDRKNEQYF

j_call: TRBJ2-1
d_call: NA
clone_size: few
v_call: TRBV7-9
cdr3_nt: TGTGCCAGCACTCCAGACTCGCTCAGCTCCTACAATGAGCAGTTCTTC
cdr3_aa: CASTPDSLSSYNEQFF

j_call: TRBJ2-5
d_call: NA
clone_size: NA
v_call: TRBV27
cdr3_nt: TGTGCCAGCAGCGTGCTGGGAATCGAGACCCAGTACTTC
cdr3_aa: CASSVLGIETQYF

j_call: TRBJ2-3
d_call: TRBD2
clone_size: many
v_call: TRBV6-4
cdr3_nt: TGTGCCAGCAGTCGGGCTAGCGGGACAGATACGCAGTATTTT
cdr3_aa: CASSRASGTDTQYF

j_call: TRBJ2-5
d_call: NA
clone_size: NA
v_call: TRBV28
cdr3_nt: TGTGCCAGCAGTTGCACGGCGGGAACCGACCAAGAGACCCAGTACTTC
cdr3_aa: CASSCTAGTDQETQYF

j_call: TRBJ1-3
d_call: TRBD1
clone_size: NA
v_call: TRBV12-3/TRBV12-4
cdr3_nt: TGTGCCAGCTGGACAGGGGTGGATAACTCTGGAAACACCATATATTTT
cdr3_aa: CASWTGVDNSGNTIYF

j_call: TRBJ1-1
d_call: NA
clone_size: few
v_call: TRBV29-1
cdr3_nt: TGCAGCGTCCGACGGGAGAACACTGAAGCTTTCTTT
cdr3_aa: CSVRRENTEAFF

j_call: TRBJ2-1
d_call: TRBD2
clone_size: NA
v_call: TRBV5-6
cdr3_nt: TGTGCCAGCAGCACCCTACTAGCGGGGCCCTACAATGAGCAGTTCTTC
cdr3_aa: CASSTLLAGPYNEQFF

j_call: TRBJ2-7
d_call: NA
clone_size: NA
v_call: TRBV9
cdr3_nt: TGTGCCAGCAGCGTAGAGTCAGGTGGATACGAGCAGTACTTC
cdr3_aa: CASSVESGGYEQYF

j_call: TRBJ2-1
d_call: NA
clone_size: many
v_call: TRBV29-1
cdr3_nt: TGCAGCCTCTCCTTCGGCAATGAGCAGTTCTTC
cdr3_aa: CSLSFGNEQFF

j_call: TRBJ2-2
d_call: NA
clone_size: few
v_call: TRBV28
cdr3_nt: TGTGCCAGCAGTCCCACCTCGGGACGGAACACCGGGGAGCTGTTTTTT
cdr3_aa: CASSPTSGRNTGELFF

j_call: TRBJ2-1
d_call: TRBD2
clone_size: many
v_call: TRBV12-3/TRBV12-4
cdr3_nt: TGTGCCAGCAGTCAACTAGCGGGGGGCGGGAATGAGCAGTTCTTC
cdr3_aa: CASSQLAGGGNEQFF

j_call: TRBJ1-2
d_call: TRBD1
clone_size: few
v_call: TRBV5-1
cdr3_nt: TGCGCCAGCAGTTCGGACAGGGTGGGTTACACCTTC
cdr3_aa: CASSSDRVGYTF